These T cell receptor beta chains were read from a single sample in a study of T cell responses to AZD1222 COVID-19 vaccine. Profiling relied on immunoSEQ multiplex PCR, and the TCRdb table lists in-frame clones only, not all of them. The sample lists 100,000 or so clones, just under 90% seen once, with approximately 3.3% in the top ten. Sequencing was performed on peripheral blood, taken on day 0 of AZD1222 vaccination. The receptors were gathered from an adult in good health. CDR3s include the opening cysteine and the closing phenylalanine or tryptophan. The D gene is left open where the match is weak. Size is omitted from some rows. Given values are once, few, many or a class for expanded clones.

size: .; J: TRBJ2-3; V: TRBV5-1; D: TRBD1; CDR3: CASSADRGRSTDTQYF; DNA: TGCGCCAGCAGCGCGGACAGGGGGAGGAGCACAGATACGCAGTATTTT
size: once; J: TRBJ1-2; V: TRBV6-5; D: TRBD1; CDR3: CASGQDRGTNYGYTF; DNA: TGTGCCAGCGGACAGGACAGGGGAACTAACTATGGCTACACCTTC
size: .; J: TRBJ1-1; V: TRBV9; D: .; CDR3: CASSVAAELYTEAFF; DNA: TGTGCCAGCAGCGTAGCCGCAGAGCTTTACACTGAAGCTTTCTTT
size: .; J: TRBJ2-2; V: TRBV18; D: TRBD2; CDR3: CASSPTRSSGATYTGELFF; DNA: TGTGCCAGCTCACCCACTCGGTCTAGCGGAGCCACGTACACCGGGGAGCTGTTTTTT
size: .; J: TRBJ2-3; V: TRBV7-2; D: TRBD2; CDR3: CASSPGTSGGVTQYF; DNA: TGTGCCAGCAGCCCCGGGACTAGCGGGGGTGTGACGCAGTATTTT
size: few; J: TRBJ2-1; V: TRBV7-2; D: .; CDR3: CASSPPGGASDEQFF; DNA: TGTGCCAGCAGCCCGCCTGGGGGGGCGAGCGATGAGCAGTTCTTC
size: .; J: TRBJ1-5; V: TRBV5-1; D: TRBD1; CDR3: CASRRDRGSPRSNQPQHF; DNA: TGCGCCAGCAGGAGGGACAGGGGAAGTCCGCGGAGCAATCAGCCCCAGCATTTT
size: .; J: TRBJ2-1; V: TRBV6-2/TRBV6-3; D: TRBD2; CDR3: CASSPFRTRLVF; DNA: TGTGCCAGCAGTCCGTTCAGGACTAGATTGGTCTTC
size: .; J: TRBJ2-7; V: TRBV4-2; D: .; CDR3: CASSFSNEQYF; DNA: TGTGCCAGCAGCTTTAGCAACGAGCAGTACTTC
size: .; J: TRBJ1-4; V: TRBV30; D: .; CDR3: CAWGWNGEKLFF; DNA: TGTGCCTGGGGGTGGAATGGAGAAAAACTGTTTTTT
size: .; J: TRBJ2-1; V: TRBV5-1; D: TRBD2; CDR3: CASSLGTSGGWNEQFF; DNA: TGCGCCAGCAGCTTGGGGACTAGCGGGGGCTGGAATGAGCAGTTCTTC
size: .; J: TRBJ2-3; V: TRBV4-3; D: .; CDR3: CASSQGGGLGTDTQYF; DNA: TGCGCCAGCAGCCAAGGCGGAGGTCTTGGGACAGATACGCAGTATTTT
size: .; J: TRBJ2-3; V: TRBV7-9; D: .; CDR3: CASSLAGSTDTQYF; DNA: TGTGCCAGCAGCTTAGCAGGTAGCACAGATACGCAGTATTTT
size: .; J: TRBJ2-7; V: TRBV6-2/TRBV6-3; D: .; CDR3: CASSTVVYEQYF; DNA: TGTGCCAGCAGTACGGTCGTCTACGAGCAGTACTTC
size: .; J: TRBJ2-7; V: TRBV6-1; D: TRBD1; CDR3: CASSEADRFHEQYF; DNA: TGTGCCAGCAGTGAAGCGGACAGGTTCCACGAGCAGTACTTC
size: once; J: TRBJ1-2; V: TRBV19; D: TRBD1; CDR3: CASSRDREYGYTF; DNA: TGTGCCAGTAGCCGGGACAGAGAATATGGCTACACCTTC
size: .; J: TRBJ2-1; V: TRBV7-3; D: TRBD2; CDR3: CASSSGGTSGGRIGRNEQFF; DNA: TGTGCCAGCAGCTCTGGAGGGACTAGCGGGGGCCGCATCGGGCGGAATGAGCAGTTCTTC
size: .; J: TRBJ1-6; V: TRBV6-6; D: TRBD1; CDR3: CASRVTGSNSPLHF; DNA: TGTGCCAGCCGGGTGACAGGGAGCAATTCACCCCTCCACTTT
size: .; J: TRBJ1-4; V: TRBV6-2/TRBV6-3; D: TRBD1; CDR3: CASSRGTALATNEKLFF; DNA: TGTGCCAGCAGCCGCGGGACAGCACTTGCAACTAATGAAAAACTGTTTTTT
size: once; J: TRBJ1-2; V: TRBV28; D: TRBD1; CDR3: CASRLTGGAGGYTF; DNA: TGTGCCAGCAGGCTCACAGGGGGCGCAGGCGGCTACACCTTC
size: .; J: TRBJ2-1; V: TRBV19; D: .; CDR3: CASKSRHEQFF; DNA: TGTGCCAGTAAGAGTCGCCATGAGCAGTTCTTC
size: few; J: TRBJ2-7; V: TRBV27; D: .; CDR3: CASTGWGEQYF; DNA: TGTGCCAGCACCGGGTGGGGCGAGCAGTACTTC
size: .; J: TRBJ1-4; V: TRBV19; D: TRBD1; CDR3: CASSSGQGYGEKLFF; DNA: TGTGCCAGTAGCTCGGGACAGGGCTACGGTGAAAAACTGTTTTTT
size: once; J: TRBJ1-1; V: TRBV5-1; D: .; CDR3: CASSSTQGGVGEAFF; DNA: TGCGCCAGCAGCTCAACACAAGGGGGTGTTGGTGAAGCTTTCTTT
size: .; J: TRBJ2-3; V: TRBV28; D: .; CDR3: CASSPMSRPGTDTQYF; DNA: TGTGCCAGCAGCCCGATGTCGAGGCCCGGCACAGATACGCAGTATTTT
size: .; J: TRBJ2-2; V: TRBV7-9; D: TRBD2; CDR3: CASSFPSGARRGALFF; DNA: TGTGCCAGCAGCTTTCCTAGCGGGGCAAGAAGGGGAGCGCTGTTTTTT
size: .; J: TRBJ1-5; V: TRBV3-1/TRBV3-2; D: .; CDR3: CASSPTAISNQPQHF; DNA: TGTGCCAGCAGCCCGACAGCGATTAGCAATCAGCCCCAGCATTTT
size: .; J: TRBJ1-1; V: TRBV5-5; D: .; CDR3: CASSSRDINTEAFF; DNA: TGTGCCAGCAGCTCCCGGGACATTAACACTGAAGCTTTCTTT
size: .; J: TRBJ2-5; V: TRBV29-1; D: TRBD1; CDR3: CSVAGQGNRETQYF; DNA: TGCAGCGTCGCGGGACAGGGGAATAGGGAGACCCAGTACTTC
size: .; J: TRBJ2-5; V: TRBV3-1/TRBV3-2; D: TRBD2; CDR3: CASSLGLAGGQETQYF; DNA: TGTGCCAGCAGCTTAGGACTAGCGGGGGGGCAAGAGACCCAGTACTTC